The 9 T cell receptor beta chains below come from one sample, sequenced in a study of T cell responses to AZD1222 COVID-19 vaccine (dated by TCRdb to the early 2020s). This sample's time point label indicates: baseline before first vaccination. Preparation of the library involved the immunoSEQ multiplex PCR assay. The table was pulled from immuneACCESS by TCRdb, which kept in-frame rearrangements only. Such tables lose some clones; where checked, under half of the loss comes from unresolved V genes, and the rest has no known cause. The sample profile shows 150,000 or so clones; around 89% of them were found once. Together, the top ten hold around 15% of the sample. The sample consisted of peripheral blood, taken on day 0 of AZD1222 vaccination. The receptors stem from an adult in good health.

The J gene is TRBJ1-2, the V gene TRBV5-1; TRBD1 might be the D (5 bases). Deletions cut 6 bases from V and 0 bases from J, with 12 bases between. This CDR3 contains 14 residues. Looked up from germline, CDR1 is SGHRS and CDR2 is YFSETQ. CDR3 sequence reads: CASTQDISNYGYTF. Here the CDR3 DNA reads TGCGCCAGCACCCAGGACATATCTAACTATGGCTACACCTTC.

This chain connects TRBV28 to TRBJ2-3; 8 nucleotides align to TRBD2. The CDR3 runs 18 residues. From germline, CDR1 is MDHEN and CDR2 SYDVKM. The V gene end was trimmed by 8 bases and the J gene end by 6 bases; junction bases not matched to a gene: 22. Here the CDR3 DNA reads TGTGCCAGCCGGGCCCCCCCCACTAGGACGGGGGGGCCTGATACGCAGTATTTT. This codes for CASRAPPTRTGGPDTQYF.

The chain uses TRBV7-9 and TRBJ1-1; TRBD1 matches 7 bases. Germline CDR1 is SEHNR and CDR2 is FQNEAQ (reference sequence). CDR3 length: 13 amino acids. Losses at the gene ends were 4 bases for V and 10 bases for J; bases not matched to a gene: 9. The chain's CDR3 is CASSSTGILGAFF. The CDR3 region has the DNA TGTGCCAGCAGCTCGACAGGGATTTTGGGAGCTTTCTTT.

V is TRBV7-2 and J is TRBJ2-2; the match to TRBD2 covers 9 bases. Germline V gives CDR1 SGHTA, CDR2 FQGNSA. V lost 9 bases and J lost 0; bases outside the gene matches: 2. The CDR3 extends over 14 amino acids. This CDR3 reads CARSGGTNTGELFF. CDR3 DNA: TGTGCCAGAAGCGGGGGGACGAACACCGGGGAGCTGTTTTTT.

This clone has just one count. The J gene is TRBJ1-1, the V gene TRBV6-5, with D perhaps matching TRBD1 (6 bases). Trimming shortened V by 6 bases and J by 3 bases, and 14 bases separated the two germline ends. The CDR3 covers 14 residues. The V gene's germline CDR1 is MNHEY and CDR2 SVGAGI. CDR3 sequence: CASRIQGLDTEAFF. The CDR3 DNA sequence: TGTGCCAGCAGAATCCAGGGGCTGGACACTGAAGCTTTCTTT.

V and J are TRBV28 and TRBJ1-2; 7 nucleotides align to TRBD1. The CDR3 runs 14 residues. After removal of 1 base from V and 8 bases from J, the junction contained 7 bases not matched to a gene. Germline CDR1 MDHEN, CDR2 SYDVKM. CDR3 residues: CASSLLEGARGYTF. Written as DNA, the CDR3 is TGTGCCAGCAGTTTATTGGAGGGGGCGAGAGGCTACACCTTC.

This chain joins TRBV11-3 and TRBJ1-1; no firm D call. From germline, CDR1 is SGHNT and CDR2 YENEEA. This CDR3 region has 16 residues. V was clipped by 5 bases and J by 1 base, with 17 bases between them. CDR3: CASSPRRERENTEAFF. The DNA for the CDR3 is TGTGCCAGCAGCCCCAGACGGGAGAGGGAGAACACTGAAGCTTTCTTT. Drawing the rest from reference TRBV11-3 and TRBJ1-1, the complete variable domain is EAGVVQSPRYKIIEKKQPVAFWCNPISGHNTLYWYLQNLGQGPELLIRYENEEAVDDSQLPKDRFSAERLKGVDSTLKIQPAELGDSAVYLCASSPRRERENTEAFFGQGTRLTVV.

The chain's CDR3 is CASRQRGGGNEKLFF. The CDR3, as DNA: TGTGCCAGCAGACAACGAGGGGGAGGTAATGAAAAACTGTTTTTT. The chain employs TRBV6-5 and TRBJ1-4, with D possibly matching TRBD1 (6 bases). Germline CDR1 is MNHEY and CDR2 is SVGAGI. This CDR3 has 15 amino acids. V was shortened by 6 bases and J by 4 bases, with 15 bases between the two germline ends.

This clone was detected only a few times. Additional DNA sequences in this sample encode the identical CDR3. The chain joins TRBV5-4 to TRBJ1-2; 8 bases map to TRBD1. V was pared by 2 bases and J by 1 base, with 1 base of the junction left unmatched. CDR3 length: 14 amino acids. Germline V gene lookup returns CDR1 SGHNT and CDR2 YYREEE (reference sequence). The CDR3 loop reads CASSLQGVNYGYTF. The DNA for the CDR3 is TGTGCCAGCAGCTTACAGGGGGTTAACTATGGCTACACCTTC.